One sample yielded the 8 T cell receptor beta chains listed below, sequenced in a study of vaccination and CD4 T cells after COVID-19. These receptors' antigens are unknown. Cultured CD4+ T cell DNA was sequenced using the Oncomine TCR Beta short-read assay. TCRdb ran MiXCR on the PCR reads and lists one entry per CDR3 protein. The table has over 15,000 distinct CDR3 sequences, less than 35% seen once. Treatment defined: roughly 11-day PBMC culture with coronavirus spike peptide pools or control peptides (ViraFEST assay). Material: cultured CD4+ T cells from blood. These receptors originate from a human donor with COVID-19.

There are a few counts of this clonotype. Written as DNA, the CDR3 is TGCAGTGCTAGAGGGGGGGACAGAGAGAACACTGAAGCTTTCTTT. Translation gives CSARGGDRENTEAFF. The chain links TRBV20-1 to TRBJ1-1; 7 nucleotides agree with TRBD1. The CDR3 is 15 amino acids. Germline lookup yields CDR1 DFQATT and CDR2 SNEGSKA (reference sequence). The trim removed 1 base at V and 1 base at J, leaving 6 bases unmatched.

The chain is built from TRBV29-1 and TRBJ1-2; tentative D call: TRBD1 (6 bases). CDR1 is SQVTM and CDR2 is ANQGSEA in the germline V gene. V was pared by 2 bases and J by 5 bases, with 12 bases between. The CDR3 runs 13 residues. The CDR3 is CSVEQGKFYGYTF. The DNA of the CDR3 is TGCAGCGTTGAACAGGGGAAGTTTTATGGCTACACCTTC.

This sequence joins TRBV19 and TRBJ1-5; D might be TRBD1 (5 bases). The CDR3 has 18 residues. CDR1 is LNHDA and CDR2 is SQIVND in the germline V gene (reference sequence). The germline V and J ends were trimmed by 5 bases and 7 bases, with 27 bases remaining between them. Here the CDR3 reads CASSPSGWAGRVLQPQHF. The DNA for the CDR3 is TGTGCCAGTAGTCCCTCGGGTTGGGCTGGCAGGGTCTTGCAGCCCCAGCATTTT.

This chain connects TRBV11-3 to TRBJ1-4, with TRBD1 identical over 10 bases. The trim removed 4 bases at V and 10 bases at J, leaving 6 bases unmatched. This CDR3 is 14 amino acids long. Germline CDR1 SGHNT, CDR2 YENEEA. The CDR3 sequence: CASSSRGQGGKLFF. The CDR3, as DNA: TGTGCCAGCAGCTCGAGAGGACAGGGGGGAAAACTGTTTTTT.

The CDR3 region has the DNA TGTGCCAGCAGTGAAGCATCGGGGATGAACACTGAAGCTTTCTTT. It is translated as CASSEASGMNTEAFF. The chain combines TRBV6-1 with TRBJ1-1; no clear D gene. The germline gives CDR1 MNHNS, CDR2 SASEGT. Trimming left V 0 bases short and J 0 bases short, with 8 bases between. The CDR3 runs 15 residues.

This clonotype came up a few times. The chain carries TRBV6-1 and TRBJ2-2; D ambiguous. Germline V gene sequence: CDR1 MNHNS, CDR2 SASEGT. The CDR3 is made up of 14 amino acids. The ends were cut back, 1 base at V and 7 bases at J, with 10 bases in the middle. The CDR3 DNA is TGTGCCAGCAGTGAAGGGGTAGGGCTCGGGGAGCTGTTTTTT. Amino acid sequence: CASSEGVGLGELFF.

A few counts support this clonotype. The chain couples TRBV6-1 to TRBJ2-5; D might be TRBD2 (6 bases). V lost 5 bases and J lost 1, with 14 bases in between. Germline V lookup: CDR1 MNHNS, CDR2 SASEGT. This CDR3 spans 15 amino acids. The CDR3 spells CASSRAGKGQETQYF. CDR3 in DNA: TGTGCCAGCAGTCGCGCGGGGAAGGGCCAAGAGACCCAGTACTTC.

The sample holds a few counts of this clonotype. This chain uses TRBV21-1 with TRBJ2-7; the table names TRBD1, a call not compared with the DNA. TRBV21-1 is a known pseudogene. CDR3 length: 22 residues. The CDR3: CASSKSRTGTVFFKIPPHEQYF. CDR3 nucleotide sequence: TGTGCCAGCAGCAAAAGTAGGACCGGGACAGTATTCTTCAAGATTCCCCCCCACGAGCAGTACTTC.